This T cell receptor (beta chain) was sequenced in a study of circulating and synovial CD4+ cells in juvenile arthritis. The germline V gene has CDR1 MNHEY and CDR2 SMNVEV (reference sequence). CDR3 size: 15 residues. V was shortened by 2 bases and J by 1 base, with 9 bases between the two germline ends. Data came from immunoSEQ multiplex PCR; TCRdb stores just in-frame clones and leaves some out. This sample has tens of thousands of clones, with 80% to 95% found just once. This chain connects TRBV27 to TRBJ1-5, with a possible D match to TRBD1 (5 bases). The TCR comes from a human donor with juvenile idiopathic arthritis. Source material: CD4+ T cells from blood. The CDR3 here is CASSLSGGSNQPQHF. CDR3 DNA: TGTGCCAGCAGTTTAAGTGGGGGGAGCAATCAGCCCCAGCATTTT.